This T cell receptor beta chain was observed in a study of shared clonotypes between healthy human individuals. The method was immunoSEQ multiplex PCR; TCRdb's version includes in-frame clones alone and lacks a portion of them. In the table there are 1,400,000 or so clones, 98% of which are singletons. Germline CDR1 SGHKS, CDR2 YYEKEE (reference sequence). V was clipped by 10 bases and J by 5 bases, with 18 bases between them. The CDR3 runs to 14 residues. Sequenced: naive CD4+ T cells sorted from blood. Subset meaning: CD45RA+ positively selected. The receptor comes from a man in his thirties or forties in good health. The chain employs TRBV5-5 and TRBJ2-2; D is unresolved. The CDR3 here is CASSLRSSTGELFF. The CDR3 DNA reads as TGTGCCTCCAGCTTGAGGTCCAGTACCGGGGAGCTGTTTTTT.